This T cell receptor (beta chain) was sequenced in a study of breast tumors, draining lymph nodes, adjacent tissues. Study-level points and caveats: Tumors had less TCR diversity than lymph nodes, more than nontumor tissue.

This clonotype has a handful of counts. What it binds is not known. Breast cancer patients provided tissue from their axillary draining lymph nodes. Deletions cut 4 bases from V and 2 bases from J, with 16 bases between. The germline CDR1 and CDR2 sequences are SGHNT and YYREEE (reference sequence). The CDR3 is 15 residues long. TCRdb reprocessed the multiplex PCR reads via MiXCR and lists one record per CDR3 protein. This sample has approximately 210,000 distinct CDR3 sequences; about 34% occur once, and the top ten carry approximately 3.6%. Input material: axillary lymph node tissue. The TCR was taken from a female donor with breast cancer. Some clones in this sample may be carry-over from other donors' samples. This rearrangement joins TRBV5-4 to TRBJ2-7; D is uncertain. The CDR3 sequence is CASSSKREIPYEQYF. CDR3 in DNA: TGTGCCAGCAGCAGTAAGCGAGAGATTCCCTACGAGCAGTACTTC. Supplemented by reference TRBV5-4 and TRBJ2-7, the full variable domain reads ETGVTQSPTHLIKTRGQQVTLRCSSQSGHNTVSWYQQALGQGPQFIFQYYREEENGRGNFPPRFSGLQFPNYSSELNVNALELDDSALYLCASSSKREIPYEQYFGPGTRLTVT.